The 16 T cell receptor beta chains listed next were all sequenced from one sample in a study of T cells in tuberculosis. Libraries were prepared by immunoSEQ multiplex PCR; TCRdb keeps only in-frame clonotypes and omits some of them. The sample consists of some 47,000 clones, roughly 96% of them appearing once. The source material was PBMCs. These receptors all come from a donor between 10 and 35 years old with latent tuberculosis or without tuberculosis infection.

This rearrangement joins TRBV30 to TRBJ2-7, with 9 bases aligning to TRBD1. The CDR3 runs 15 residues. The trim removed 1 base at V and 0 bases at J, leaving 4 bases unmatched. Per the germline V gene, CDR1 is GTSNPN and CDR2 is SVGIG (reference sequence). The DNA for the CDR3 is TGTGCCTGGAGTGGCGGACAGGGGAGCTCCTACGAGCAGTACTTC. Its protein is CAWSGGQGSSYEQYF.

V is TRBV7-9 and J is TRBJ1-4; no reliable D call. The V gene lost 3 bases and the J gene lost 11 bases, with 13 bases spanning the gap. The germline CDR1 and CDR2 sequences are SEHNR and FQNEAQ (reference sequence). The CDR3 totals 13 residues. The CDR3 spells CASSFPRSLKLFF. CDR3 nucleotide sequence: TGTGCCAGCAGCTTCCCCAGGTCCCTCAAACTGTTTTTT. The whole variable domain, filled in from reference TRBV7-9 and TRBJ1-4, reads DTGVSQNPRHKITKRGQNVTFRCDPISEHNRLYWYRQTLGQGPEFLTYFQNEAQLEKSRLLSDRFSAERPKGSFSTLEIQRTEQGDSAMYLCASSFPRSLKLFFGSGTQLSVL.

CDR3: CSATGDTQYF. DNA of the CDR3: TGCAGTGCTACGGGAGATACGCAGTATTTT. The chain couples TRBV20-1 to TRBJ2-3, with D uncertain. Deletions cut 4 bases from V and 5 bases from J, with 4 bases between. There are 10 residues in the CDR3. CDR1 is DFQATT, CDR2 SNEGSKA, per germline (reference sequence).

The rearrangement uses TRBV2 and TRBJ2-1, with 7 bases aligning to TRBD2. The CDR3 extends over 15 amino acids. CDR1 and CDR2 (germline): SNHLY, FYNNEI. The V gene end was trimmed by 3 bases and the J gene end by 5 bases; junction bases not matched to a gene: 7. The CDR3 nucleotides read TGTGCCAGCAGTGAGAGGATAGCGGGCGACAATGAGCAGTTCTTC. Protein product: CASSERIAGDNEQFF.

This chain joins TRBV29-1 and TRBJ1-1, with D possibly matching TRBD1 (5 bases). Trimming left V 7 bases short and J 0 bases short, with 15 bases between. Germline V gene data show CDR1 as SQVTM and CDR2 as ANQGSEA. CDR3 size: 14 residues. The CDR3 DNA follows: TGCAGCGCGGCCCGGAGGGACCTGAACACTGAAGCTTTCTTT. Translating gives CSAARRDLNTEAFF.

The J gene is TRBJ1-6, the V gene TRBV5-1; 8 bases map to TRBD1. The V gene end was trimmed by 1 base and the J gene end by 10 bases; junction bases not matched to a gene: 13. Germline V gene lookup returns CDR1 SGHRS and CDR2 YFSETQ. This CDR3 spans 17 amino acids. CDR3 coding DNA: TGCGCCAGCAGCTTGCAACCAGGGACAGGAGGTCACTCACCCCTCCACTTT. Amino acids: CASSLQPGTGGHSPLHF.

This clone occurred once. The V call is TRBV6-6, the J call TRBJ2-4, with D perhaps matching TRBD1 (6 bases). V lost 10 bases, J lost 0 bases, and 16 bases lay in between. In germline, CDR1 is MNHNY, CDR2 SVGAGI (reference sequence). This CDR3 is 15 amino acids long. Here the CDR3 DNA reads TGTGCCACCTTCGAAACAGGGTTAGCCAAAAACATTCAGTACTTC. It is translated as CATFETGLAKNIQYF.

CDR3 sequence reads: CASSSRTRPNTGELFF. CDR3 nucleotides: TGTGCCAGCAGTTCACGGACTAGGCCGAACACCGGGGAGCTGTTTTTT. The chain employs TRBV25-1 and TRBJ2-2, with TRBD2 matching over 7 bases. The CDR3 totals 16 residues. Unmatched junction bases numbered 6, after V lost 5 bases and J lost 0 bases. CDR1 MGHDK and CDR2 SYGVNS come from the germline V gene.

The chain employs TRBV5-1 and TRBJ2-3; TRBD1 matches at 7 bases. CDR3 length equals 13 residues. The V gene end was trimmed by 0 bases and the J gene end by 6 bases; junction bases not matched to a gene: 1. Looked up from germline, CDR1 is SGHRS and CDR2 is YFSETQ. In DNA form, the CDR3 reads TGCGCCAGCAGCTTGGTGACAGGGGATACGCAGTATTTT. It encodes CASSLVTGDTQYF.

The chain is built from TRBV7-9 and TRBJ1-2; TRBD1 agrees at 9 bases. CDR3 size: 15 residues. J gave up 5 bases and V 6 bases, and 10 bases lay outside the gene matches. The germline gives CDR1 SEHNR, CDR2 FQNEAQ (reference sequence). The DNA for the CDR3 is TGTGCCAGCAGTATCACGACAGGGGGGGGTTATGGCTACACCTTC. This sequence encodes CASSITTGGGYGYTF.

V and J are TRBV14 and TRBJ1-1, with 7 bases identical to TRBD1. Germline V gives CDR1 SGHDN, CDR2 FVKESK. The length of the CDR3 is 15 residues. V was pared by 4 bases and J by 8 bases, with 13 bases of the junction left unmatched. The CDR3 nucleotides are TGTGCCAGCAGCCCAAGACCTCATACAGGGGAAGAAGCTTTCTTT. It yields the protein CASSPRPHTGEEAFF. Drawing the rest from reference TRBV14 and TRBJ1-1, the complete variable domain is EAGVTQFPSHSVIEKGQTVTLRCDPISGHDNLYWYRRVMGKEIKFLLHFVKESKQDESGMPNNRFLAERTGGTYSTLKVQPAELEDSGVYFCASSPRPHTGEEAFFGQGTRLTVV.

The rearrangement links TRBV27 to TRBJ2-1; 9 bases are shared with TRBD2. The CDR3 is 15 amino acids. Germline-derived CDR1 and CDR2 are MNHEY and SMNVEV (reference sequence). Unmatched junction bases numbered 6, after V lost 1 base and J lost 8 bases. CDR3 nucleotides: TGTGCCAGCAGTTTATGGGGCGGGAGGGTTGATGAGCAGTTCTTC. It yields the protein CASSLWGGRVDEQFF.

This clone has only one observation. The chain employs TRBV20-1 and TRBJ2-5; D gene uncertain. The germline V gene encodes CDR1 DFQATT and CDR2 SNEGSKA (reference sequence). V gave up 5 bases and J gave up 3 bases, with 7 bases separating them. The CDR3 spans 11 residues. This CDR3 reads CSALREETQYF. CDR3 sequence (DNA): TGCAGTGCTCTCCGAGAAGAGACCCAGTACTTC.

This rearrangement joins TRBV19 to TRBJ1-5; D may be TRBD1 (6 bases). The germline V gene has CDR1 LNHDA and CDR2 SQIVND (reference sequence). V lost 9 bases and J 3 bases, leaving 15 bases between the germline ends. The CDR3 runs 14 residues. The CDR3: CASTGTLLNQPQHF. In DNA form, the CDR3 reads TGTGCCAGCACCGGGACATTACTCAATCAGCCCCAGCATTTT.

The chain carries TRBV6-6 and TRBJ2-5, with D unresolved. Trimming took 5 bases from V and 5 from J, leaving 12 bases between them. CDR1 is MNHNY and CDR2 is SVGAGI in the germline V gene (reference sequence). The CDR3 is 13 amino acids. CDR3 region: CASSSRSLETQYF. The DNA for the CDR3 is TGTGCCAGCAGTAGCAGGTCTCTGGAGACCCAGTACTTC.

This clone came up once. The chain combines TRBV27 with TRBJ2-7, with TRBD2 matching 10 bases. CDR3 length: 15 amino acids. The germline V gene has CDR1 MNHEY and CDR2 SMNVEV (reference sequence). The V segment lost 6 bases and the J segment 3 bases; nucleotides outside the gene matches: 8. The CDR3 protein is CASSLTSGLIYEQYF. The DNA for the CDR3 is TGTGCCAGCAGCCTGACTAGCGGGCTTATCTACGAGCAGTACTTC.